This T cell receptor (beta chain) was captured by sequencing in a study of T-cell reconstitution after alpha-beta-depleted transplantation in children. General study points: High day-60 TCRbeta diversity in some patients came from surviving recipient T cells and thymic progenitors. Several hundred rapidly expanded clones from non-depleted graft cells reportedly supplied alpha-beta T cells about two months post-transplant.

Unique molecular identifiers were built into the TCRbeta library. TCRdb redid the calling of the PCR reads with MiXCR, one entry per CDR3 protein. The table includes about 510,000 distinct CDR3 sequences, 10% to 12% detected once. This clonotype showed up just a few times. Its matching antigen is unknown. This CDR3 region has 16 residues. V was pared by 5 bases and J by 3 bases, with 4 bases of the junction left unmatched. The germline gives CDR1 SGDLS, CDR2 YYNGEE. This chain joins TRBV9 and TRBJ2-1; 14 bases map to TRBD2. The source was PBMCs, mostly from graft donor cells, collected 180 days after TCRalphabeta/CD19-depleted stem cell transplant. The source of this sequence is a female patient aged 2-10 years who had a stem cell transplant for aplastic anemia, so the T cells may come from the graft donor. The CDR3 sequence: CASSGGLAGVYNEQFF. The CDR3, as DNA: TGTGCCAGCAGTGGGGGACTAGCGGGGGTCTACAATGAGCAGTTCTTC.